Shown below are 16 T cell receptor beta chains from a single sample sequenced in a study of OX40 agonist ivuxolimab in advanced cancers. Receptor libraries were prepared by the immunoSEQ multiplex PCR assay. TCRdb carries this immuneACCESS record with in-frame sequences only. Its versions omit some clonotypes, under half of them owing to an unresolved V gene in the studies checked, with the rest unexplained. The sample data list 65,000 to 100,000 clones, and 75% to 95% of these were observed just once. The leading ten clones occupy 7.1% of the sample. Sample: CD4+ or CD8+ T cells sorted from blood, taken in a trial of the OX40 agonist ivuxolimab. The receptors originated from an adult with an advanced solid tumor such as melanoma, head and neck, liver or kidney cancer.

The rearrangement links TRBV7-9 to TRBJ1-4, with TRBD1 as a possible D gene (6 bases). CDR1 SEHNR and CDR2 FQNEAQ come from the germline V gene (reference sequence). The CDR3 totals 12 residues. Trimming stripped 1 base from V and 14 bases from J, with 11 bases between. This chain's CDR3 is CASSLGEQGLFF. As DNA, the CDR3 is TGTGCCAGCAGCTTAGGAGAGCAGGGGCTGTTTTTT.

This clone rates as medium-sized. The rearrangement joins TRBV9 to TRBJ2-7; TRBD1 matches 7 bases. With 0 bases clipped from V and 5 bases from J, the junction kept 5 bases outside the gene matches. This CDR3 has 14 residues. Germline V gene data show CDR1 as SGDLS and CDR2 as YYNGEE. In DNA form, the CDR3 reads TGTGCCAGCAGCGTAGGACAGGGAAACCACGAGCAGTACTTC. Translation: CASSVGQGNHEQYF.

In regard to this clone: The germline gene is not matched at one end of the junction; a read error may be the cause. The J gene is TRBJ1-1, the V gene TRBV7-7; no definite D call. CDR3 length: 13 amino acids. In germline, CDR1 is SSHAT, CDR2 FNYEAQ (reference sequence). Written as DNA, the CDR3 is TGTGCTAGCAGTCCCCTCGCCCCGACTGAAGCTTTCTTT. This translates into CASSPLAPTEAFF.

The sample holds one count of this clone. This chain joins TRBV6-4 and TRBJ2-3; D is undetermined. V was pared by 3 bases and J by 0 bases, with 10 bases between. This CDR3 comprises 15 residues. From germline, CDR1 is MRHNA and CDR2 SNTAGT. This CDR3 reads CASSEDGGSTDTQYF. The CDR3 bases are TGTGCCAGCAGTGAAGACGGCGGTAGCACAGATACGCAGTATTTT.

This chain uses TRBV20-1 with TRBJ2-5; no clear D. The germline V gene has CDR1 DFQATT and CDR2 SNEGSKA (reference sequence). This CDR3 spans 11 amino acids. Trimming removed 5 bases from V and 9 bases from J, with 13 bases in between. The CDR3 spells CSAVLQASQYF. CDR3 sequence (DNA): TGCAGTGCTGTCCTGCAGGCGTCCCAGTACTTC.

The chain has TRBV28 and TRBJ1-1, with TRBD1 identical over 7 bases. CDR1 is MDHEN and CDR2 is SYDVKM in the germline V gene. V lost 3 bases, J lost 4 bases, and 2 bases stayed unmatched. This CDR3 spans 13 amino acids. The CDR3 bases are TGTGCCAGCAGTTTCCCAGGGGGCACTGAAGCTTTCTTT. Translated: CASSFPGGTEAFF.

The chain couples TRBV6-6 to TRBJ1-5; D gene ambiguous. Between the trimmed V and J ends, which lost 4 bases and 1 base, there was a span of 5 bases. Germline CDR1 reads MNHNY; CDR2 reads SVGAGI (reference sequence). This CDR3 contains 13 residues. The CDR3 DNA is TGTGCCAGCAGTTCCAGGAGCAATCAGCCCCAGCATTTT. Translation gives CASSSRSNQPQHF.

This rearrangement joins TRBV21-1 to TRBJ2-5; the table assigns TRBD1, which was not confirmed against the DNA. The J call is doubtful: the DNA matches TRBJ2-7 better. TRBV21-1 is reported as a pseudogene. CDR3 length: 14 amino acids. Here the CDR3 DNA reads TGTGCCAGCACCAGGACAGGGAGTACGGACGAGCAGTACTTC. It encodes CASTRTGSTDEQYF.

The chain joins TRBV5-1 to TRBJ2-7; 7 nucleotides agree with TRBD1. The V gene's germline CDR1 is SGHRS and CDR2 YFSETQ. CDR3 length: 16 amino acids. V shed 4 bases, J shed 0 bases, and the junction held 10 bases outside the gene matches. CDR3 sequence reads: CASSIGTDQLSYEQYF. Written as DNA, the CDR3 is TGCGCCAGCAGCATAGGGACAGACCAACTCTCCTACGAGCAGTACTTC.

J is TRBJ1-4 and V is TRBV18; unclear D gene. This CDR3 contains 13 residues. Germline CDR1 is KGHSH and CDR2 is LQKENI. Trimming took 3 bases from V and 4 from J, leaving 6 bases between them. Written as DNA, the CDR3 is TGTGCCAGCTCACCCGGAGTTAATGAAAAACTGTTTTTT. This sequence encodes CASSPGVNEKLFF.

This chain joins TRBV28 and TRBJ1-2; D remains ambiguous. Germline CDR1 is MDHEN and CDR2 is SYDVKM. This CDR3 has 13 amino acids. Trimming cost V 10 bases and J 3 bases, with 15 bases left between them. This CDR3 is CAISLSTDYGYTF. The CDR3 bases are TGTGCCATCTCCTTGTCCACTGACTATGGCTACACCTTC.

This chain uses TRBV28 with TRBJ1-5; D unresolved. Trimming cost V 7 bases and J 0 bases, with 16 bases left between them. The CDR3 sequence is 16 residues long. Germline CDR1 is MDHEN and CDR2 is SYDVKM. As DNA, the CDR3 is TGTGCCAGCACCCCCCCCCGGTCTTATAGCAATCAGCCCCAGCATTTT. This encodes CASTPPRSYSNQPQHF.

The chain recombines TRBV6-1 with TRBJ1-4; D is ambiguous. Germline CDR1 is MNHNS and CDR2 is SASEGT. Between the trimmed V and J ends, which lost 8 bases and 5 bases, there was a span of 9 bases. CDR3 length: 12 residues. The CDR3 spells CASGRGNEKLFF. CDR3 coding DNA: TGTGCCAGCGGGCGGGGAAATGAAAAACTGTTTTTT.

The CDR3 DNA reads TGTGCCAGCAGCTTTTATTCTGGGGCGCTCGGTGGCTACACCTTC. Translated: CASSFYSGALGGYTF. This chain joins TRBV5-5 and TRBJ1-2, with D perhaps TRBD1 (5 bases). Trimming took 2 bases from V and 7 from J, leaving 18 bases between them. The CDR3 length is 15 residues. Germline CDR1 SGHKS, CDR2 YYEKEE (reference sequence).

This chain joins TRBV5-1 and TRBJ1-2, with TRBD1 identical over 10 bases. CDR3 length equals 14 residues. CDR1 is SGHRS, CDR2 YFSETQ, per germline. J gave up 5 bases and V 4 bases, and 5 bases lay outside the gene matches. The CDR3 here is CASSAGQGGYGYTF. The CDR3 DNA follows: TGCGCCAGCAGCGCAGGACAGGGGGGATATGGCTACACCTTC.

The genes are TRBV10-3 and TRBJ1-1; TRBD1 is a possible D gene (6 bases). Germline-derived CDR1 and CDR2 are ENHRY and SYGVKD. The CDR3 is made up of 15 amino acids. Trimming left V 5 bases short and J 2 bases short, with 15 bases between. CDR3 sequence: CAISRGQQLNTEAFF. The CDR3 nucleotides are TGTGCCATCAGTCGAGGACAGCAACTTAACACTGAAGCTTTCTTT.